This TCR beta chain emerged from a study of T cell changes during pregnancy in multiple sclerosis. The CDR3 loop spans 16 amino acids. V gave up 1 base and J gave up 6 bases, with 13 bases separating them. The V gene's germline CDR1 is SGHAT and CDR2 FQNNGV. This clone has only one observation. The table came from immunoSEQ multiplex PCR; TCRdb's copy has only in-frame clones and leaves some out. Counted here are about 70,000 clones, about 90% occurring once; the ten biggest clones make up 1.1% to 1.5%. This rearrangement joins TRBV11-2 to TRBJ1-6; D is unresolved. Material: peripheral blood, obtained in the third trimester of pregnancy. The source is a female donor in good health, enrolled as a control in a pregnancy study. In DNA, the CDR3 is TGTGCCAGCAGCTTAGTTTCTTTGGGCAGTAATTCACCCCTCCACTTT. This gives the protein CASSLVSLGSNSPLHF.